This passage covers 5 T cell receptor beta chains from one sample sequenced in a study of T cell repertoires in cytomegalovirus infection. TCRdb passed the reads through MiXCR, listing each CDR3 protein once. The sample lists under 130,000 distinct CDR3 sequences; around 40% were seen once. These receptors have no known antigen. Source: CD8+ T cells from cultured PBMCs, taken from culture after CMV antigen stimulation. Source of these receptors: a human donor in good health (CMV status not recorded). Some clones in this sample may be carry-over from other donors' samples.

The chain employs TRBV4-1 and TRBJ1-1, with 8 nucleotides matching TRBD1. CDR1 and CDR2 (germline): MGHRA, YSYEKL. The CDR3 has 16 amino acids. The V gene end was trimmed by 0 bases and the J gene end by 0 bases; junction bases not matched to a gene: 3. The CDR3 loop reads CASSQDRTGMNTEAFF. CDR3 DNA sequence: TGCGCCAGCAGCCAAGATCGGACAGGGATGAACACTGAAGCTTTCTTT.

The CDR3 region is CASSSTTTYSPLHF. The CDR3 bases are TGTGCCAGCAGTTCCACGACGACGTATTCACCCCTCCACTTT. This chain connects TRBV12-3 or TRBV12-4 to TRBJ1-6; unclear D gene. The CDR3 extends over 14 amino acids. V was clipped by 4 bases and J by 8 bases, with 12 bases between them.

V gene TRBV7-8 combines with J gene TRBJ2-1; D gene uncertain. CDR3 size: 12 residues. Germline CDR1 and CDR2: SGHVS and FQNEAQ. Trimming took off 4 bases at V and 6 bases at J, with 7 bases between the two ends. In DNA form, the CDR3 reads TGTGCCAGCAGCTCAGCAGGCAATGAGCAGTTCTTC. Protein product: CASSSAGNEQFF.

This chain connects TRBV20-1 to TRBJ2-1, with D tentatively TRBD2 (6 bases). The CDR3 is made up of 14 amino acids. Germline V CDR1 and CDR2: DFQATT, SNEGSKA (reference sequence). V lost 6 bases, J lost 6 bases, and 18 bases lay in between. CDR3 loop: CSAPGLFHTNEQFF. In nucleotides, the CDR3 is TGCAGTGCCCCGGGACTCTTCCATACCAATGAGCAGTTCTTC.

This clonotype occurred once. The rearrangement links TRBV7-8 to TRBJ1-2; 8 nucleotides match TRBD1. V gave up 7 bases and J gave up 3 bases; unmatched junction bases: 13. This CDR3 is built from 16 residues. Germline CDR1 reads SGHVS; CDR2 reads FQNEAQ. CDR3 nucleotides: TGTGCCAGCACCCAGCGGATGACAGGGGCGGACTATGGCTACACCTTC. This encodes CASTQRMTGADYGYTF.